The present entry profiles one TCR beta chain with its context. Its specificity is not known. Time point indicated: blood 2 weeks post-SBRT. The treatment is: 15 Gy SBRT to primary tumor, nephrectomy 4 weeks later. Blood was sampled at baseline, 2 weeks and 4 weeks after SBRT. This renal cell carcinoma was of the clear cell type. The sample belongs to a study of radiation and T cells in renal cell carcinoma. The data were produced by immunoSEQ multiplex PCR, yet TCRdb's version contains in-frame clones alone and is incomplete. The repertoire consists of roughly 140,000 clones, with about 91% occurring once and the leading ten covering about an eighth. Germline V gives CDR1 SGHRS, CDR2 YFSETQ. The CDR3 has 15 amino acids. The V end was cut by 4 bases, the J end by 1 base, with 14 bases between. Study-wide findings and caveats: No pretreatment tumor biopsies were available for baseline clonotypes. Top tumor clonotypes rose in blood 2 weeks post-radiation, then contracted.

The V and J genes are TRBV5-1 and TRBJ1-1; no definite D call. This TCR came from a woman between 50 and 59 years old with renal cell carcinoma. Material: blood, obtained from a patient whose treatment included radiotherapy and nephrectomy. The DNA of the CDR3 is TGCGCCAGCAGCCCTACCTTGGCCAGGAACACTGAAGCTTTCTTT. Residues: CASSPTLARNTEAFF.